The rows below give T cell receptor beta chains drawn from one sample of a study of cytomegalovirus exposure and HLA in healthy donors. Produced via immunoSEQ multiplex PCR; TCRdb's table is partial and in-frame only. The sample lists about 140,000 clones, 75% to 80% occurring once. Sequenced: PBMCs. These receptors originate from a woman aged 30 to 39 in good health and CMV-seronegative. Each CDR3 is given without its conserved first and last residue. The order of the fields is V gene, J gene, CDR3 protein.

v_gene: TRBV27
j_gene: TRBJ1-2
CDR3aa: ASSLTRQAAANYGYT

v_gene: TRBV30
j_gene: TRBJ1-1
CDR3aa: AWSVGEGTEAF

v_gene: TRBV6-6
j_gene: TRBJ1-2
CDR3aa: ASNPRDSIYGYT

v_gene: TRBV19
j_gene: TRBJ1-2
CDR3aa: ASSMYSNYGYT

v_gene: TRBV11-3
j_gene: TRBJ2-5
CDR3aa: ASSSGIPGRQETQY

v_gene: TRBV9
j_gene: TRBJ2-5
CDR3aa: ASRGREETQY

v_gene: TRBV6-1
j_gene: TRBJ2-1
CDR3aa: ASSARDRGYNEQF

v_gene: TRBV5-1
j_gene: TRBJ1-4
CDR3aa: ASSLDLTGGVEKLF

v_gene: TRBV5-4
j_gene: TRBJ1-2
CDR3aa: ASSLGQGQGYT

v_gene: TRBV10-3
j_gene: TRBJ1-5
CDR3aa: AISDTGETNQPQH

v_gene: TRBV5-1
j_gene: TRBJ2-7
CDR3aa: ASSPPGGPRSYEQY

v_gene: TRBV5-1
j_gene: TRBJ2-1
CDR3aa: ASSLGGLGQGINEQF

v_gene: TRBV6-6
j_gene: TRBJ2-1
CDR3aa: ASRDTGGRTYNEQF

v_gene: TRBV6-5
j_gene: TRBJ1-2
CDR3aa: ASSYDRVSYGYT

v_gene: TRBV16
j_gene: TRBJ1-4
CDR3aa: ASSQNRGLVEKLF

v_gene: TRBV21-1
j_gene: TRBJ1-4
CDR3aa: ASSKEGGSAEKLF

v_gene: TRBV29-1
j_gene: TRBJ1-2
CDR3aa: SVGLLGGGYT

v_gene: TRBV5-1
j_gene: TRBJ2-7
CDR3aa: ASSLDGTGAYEQY

v_gene: TRBV9
j_gene: TRBJ1-2
CDR3aa: ASSVPGQGEIGT

v_gene: TRBV9
j_gene: TRBJ1-1
CDR3aa: ASSVMDRVNTEAF